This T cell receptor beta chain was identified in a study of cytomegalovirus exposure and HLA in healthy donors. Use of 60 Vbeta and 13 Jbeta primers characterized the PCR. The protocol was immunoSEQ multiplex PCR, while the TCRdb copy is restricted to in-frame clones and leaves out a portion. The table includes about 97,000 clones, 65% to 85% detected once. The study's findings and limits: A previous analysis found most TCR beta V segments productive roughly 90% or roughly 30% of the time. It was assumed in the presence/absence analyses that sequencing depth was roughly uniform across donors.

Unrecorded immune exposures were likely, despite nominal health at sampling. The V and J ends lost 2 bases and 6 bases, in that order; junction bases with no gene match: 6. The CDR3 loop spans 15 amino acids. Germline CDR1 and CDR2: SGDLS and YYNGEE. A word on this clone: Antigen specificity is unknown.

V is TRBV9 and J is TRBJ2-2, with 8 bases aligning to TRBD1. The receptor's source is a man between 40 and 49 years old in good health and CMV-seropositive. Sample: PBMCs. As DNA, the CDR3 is TGTGCCAGCAGCGTTTCCGGACAGGGCGCCGGGGAGCTGTTTTTT. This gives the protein CASSVSGQGAGELFF. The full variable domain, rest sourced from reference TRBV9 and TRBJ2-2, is DSGVTQTPKHLITATGQRVTLRCSPRSGDLSVYWYQQSLDQGLQFLIQYYNGEERAKGNILERFSAQQFPDLHSELNLSSLELGDSALYFCASSVSGQGAGELFFGEGSRLTVL.